This T cell receptor beta chain is drawn from a study of blood T cell repertoires in COVID-19. Source study methods: Reference gene primer amplification in the assay estimated nucleated cell counts. Profiling relied on immunoSEQ multiplex PCR, and the TCRdb table lists in-frame clones only, not all of them. That table supplies the V and J calls and clone size; D and trimming were determined from the DNA. The repertoire holds roughly 150,000 clones, with more than 75% as singletons. Germline values: CDR1 SGHKS, CDR2 YYEKEE (reference sequence). V trimming: 5 bases; J trimming: 5 bases; junction bases outside the gene matches: 10. The CDR3 runs to 15 residues.

This TCR was recovered from a woman aged 70-85 years with COVID-19, enrolled during active disease. Specimen: peripheral blood. The chain recombines TRBV5-5 with TRBJ1-5; 7 nucleotides line up with TRBD1. The CDR3 loop is CASRMGQSSYQPQHF. The CDR3 DNA reads as TGTGCCAGCAGGATGGGACAGTCCAGTTATCAGCCCCAGCATTTT.